The clone carrying this T cell receptor beta chain occurred many times. Antigen specificity is unknown. RNA transcripts gave rise to amplified TCR beta CDR3 regions. The HTBI primer set drove a first-round RT-PCR of the TCR CDR3. Via MiXCR, TCRdb re-called the multiplex PCR reads, giving one row per CDR3 protein. The table includes around 400,000 distinct CDR3 sequences, approximately 16% detected once. CDR1 LGHDT and CDR2 YNNKEL come from the germline V gene (reference sequence). The CDR3 contains 15 residues. V lost 1 base, J lost 6 bases, and 13 bases lay in between. This specimen belongs to a study of T cells in Graves' hyperthyroidism and ophthalmopathy. Study-wide results and caveats: Using 13 V-J features, a model discriminated ophthalmopathy from stable hyperthyroidism. Blood also showed most of the thyroid clonotypes that were expanded above 0.001.

Investigators excluded patients with uncontrolled infection, other autoimmune disease, pregnancy or lactation. Material: blood. V gene TRBV3-1 combines with J gene TRBJ2-1; tentative D call: TRBD1 (6 bases). The clonotype was recovered from a woman aged 55 to 70 with Graves' ophthalmopathy. As DNA, the CDR3 is TGTGCCAGCAGCCAAGTAGAAGTAGGGGGCAATGAGCAGTTCTTC. Translating gives CASSQVEVGGNEQFF.